The next 3 T cell receptor beta chains were all read from a single sample in a study of blood T cell repertoires in COVID-19. Libraries were prepared by immunoSEQ multiplex PCR; TCRdb keeps only in-frame clonotypes and omits some of them. The sample includes roughly 91,000 clones, 84% of them seen just once. Sequenced material: peripheral blood. The receptors originated from a man between 65 and 85 years old with active or convalescent COVID-19.

V gene TRBV5-1 combines with J gene TRBJ2-7; 10 bases agree with TRBD2. From germline, CDR1 is SGHRS and CDR2 YFSETQ. This CDR3 comprises 14 residues. Trimming took 4 bases from V and 3 from J; bases not matched to a gene: 4. CDR3 in DNA: TGCGCCAGCAGCCCGGGACTAGCGTTCTACGAGCAGTACTTC. It translates to CASSPGLAFYEQYF.

The CDR3 is CASSLVPGVNTEAFF. CDR3 in DNA: TGTGCCAGCAGCTTAGTTCCAGGGGTGAACACTGAAGCTTTCTTT. This chain links TRBV7-9 with TRBJ1-1, with D possibly matching TRBD1 (6 bases). V was cut by 1 base and J by 0 bases, with 9 bases left in between. The V gene's germline CDR1 is SEHNR and CDR2 FQNEAQ (reference sequence). The CDR3 loop spans 15 amino acids.

The chain combines TRBV29-1 with TRBJ1-6, with 9 bases aligning to TRBD1. The CDR3 is 16 amino acids. V shed 4 bases, J shed 3 bases, and the junction held 7 bases outside the gene matches. The germline CDR1 and CDR2 sequences are SQVTM and ANQGSEA. Written as DNA, the CDR3 is TGCAGCGTTGGGGGGACAGGGCGGATCTATAATTCACCCCTCCACTTT. Protein product: CSVGGTGRIYNSPLHF.